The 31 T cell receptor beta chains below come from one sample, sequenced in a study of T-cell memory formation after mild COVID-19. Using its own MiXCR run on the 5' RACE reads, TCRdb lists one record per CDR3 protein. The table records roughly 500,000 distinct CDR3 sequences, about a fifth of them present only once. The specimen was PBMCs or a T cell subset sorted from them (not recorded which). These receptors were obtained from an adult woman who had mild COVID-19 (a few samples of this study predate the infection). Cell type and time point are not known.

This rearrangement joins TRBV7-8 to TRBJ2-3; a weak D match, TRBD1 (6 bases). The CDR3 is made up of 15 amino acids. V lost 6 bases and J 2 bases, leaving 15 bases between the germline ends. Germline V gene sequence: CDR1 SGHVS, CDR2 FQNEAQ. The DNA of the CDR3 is TGTGCCAGCAGTGACCGGACAGAGTCCACAGATACGCAGTATTTT. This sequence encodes CASSDRTESTDTQYF. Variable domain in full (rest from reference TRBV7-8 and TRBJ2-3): GAGVSQSPRYKVAKRGQDVALRCDPISGHVSLFWYQQALGQGPEFLTYFQNEAQLDKSGLPSDRFFAERPEGSVSTLKIQRTQQEDSAVYLCASSDRTESTDTQYFGPGTRLTVL.

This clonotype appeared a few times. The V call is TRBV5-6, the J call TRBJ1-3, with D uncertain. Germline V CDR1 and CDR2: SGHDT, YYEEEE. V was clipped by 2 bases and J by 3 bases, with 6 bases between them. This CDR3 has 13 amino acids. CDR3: CASSFSSGNTIYF. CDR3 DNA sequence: TGTGCCAGCAGCTTCTCCAGTGGAAACACCATATATTTT. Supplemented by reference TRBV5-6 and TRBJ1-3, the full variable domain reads DAGVTQSPTHLIKTRGQQVTLRCSPKSGHDTVSWYQQALGQGPQFIFQYYEEEERQRGNFPDRFSGHQFPNYSSELNVNALLLGDSALYLCASSFSSGNTIYFGEGSWLTVV.

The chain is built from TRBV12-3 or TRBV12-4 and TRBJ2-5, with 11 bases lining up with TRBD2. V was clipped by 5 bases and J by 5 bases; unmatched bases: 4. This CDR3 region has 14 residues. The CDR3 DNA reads TGTGCCAGCAGTCGACTAGCGGGATATGAGACCCAGTACTTC. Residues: CASSRLAGYETQYF.

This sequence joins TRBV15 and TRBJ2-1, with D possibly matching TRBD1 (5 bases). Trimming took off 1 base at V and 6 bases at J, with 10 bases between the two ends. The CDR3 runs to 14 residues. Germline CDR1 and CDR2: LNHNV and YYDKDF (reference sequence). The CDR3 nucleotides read TGTGCCACCAGCAGAGTGGACAAATTCAATGAGCAGTTCTTC. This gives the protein CATSRVDKFNEQFF. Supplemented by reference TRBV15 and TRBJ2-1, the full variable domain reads DAMVIQNPRYQVTQFGKPVTLSCSQTLNHNVMYWYQQKSSQAPKLLFHYYDKDFNNEADTPDNFQSRRPNTSFCFLDIRSPGLGDTAMYLCATSRVDKFNEQFFGPGTRLTVL.

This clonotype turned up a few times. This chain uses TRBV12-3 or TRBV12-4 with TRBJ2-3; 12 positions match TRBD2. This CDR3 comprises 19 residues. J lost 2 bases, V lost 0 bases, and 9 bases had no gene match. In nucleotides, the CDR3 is TGTGCCAGCAGTTTAGCCCCTGGACTAGCGGGGCTTTCCACAGATACGCAGTATTTT. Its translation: CASSLAPGLAGLSTDTQYF.

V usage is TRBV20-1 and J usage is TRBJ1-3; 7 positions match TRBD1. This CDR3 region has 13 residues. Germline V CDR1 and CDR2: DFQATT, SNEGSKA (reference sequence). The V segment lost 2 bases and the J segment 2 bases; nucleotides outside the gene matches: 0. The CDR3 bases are TGCAGTGCTAGACAGGGGGCTGGAAACACCATATATTTT. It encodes CSARQGAGNTIYF.

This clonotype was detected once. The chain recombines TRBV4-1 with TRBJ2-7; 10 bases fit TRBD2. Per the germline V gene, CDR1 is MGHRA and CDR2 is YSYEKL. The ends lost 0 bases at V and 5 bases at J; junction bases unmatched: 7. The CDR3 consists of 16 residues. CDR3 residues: CASSQDTSGVYNEQYF. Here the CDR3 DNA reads TGCGCCAGCAGCCAAGATACTAGCGGGGTGTATAACGAGCAGTACTTC.

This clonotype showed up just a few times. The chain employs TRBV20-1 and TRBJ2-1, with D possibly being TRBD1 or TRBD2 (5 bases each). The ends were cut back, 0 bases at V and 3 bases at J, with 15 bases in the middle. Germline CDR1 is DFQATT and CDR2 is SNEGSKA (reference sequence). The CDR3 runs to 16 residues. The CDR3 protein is CSARDTETDYYNEQFF. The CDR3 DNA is TGCAGTGCTAGAGATACGGAGACAGACTACTACAATGAGCAGTTCTTC.

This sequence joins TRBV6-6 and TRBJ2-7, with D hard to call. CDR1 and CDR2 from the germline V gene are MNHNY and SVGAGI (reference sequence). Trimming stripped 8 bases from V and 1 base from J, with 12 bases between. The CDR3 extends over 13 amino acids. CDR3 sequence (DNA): TGTGCCAGCTGGCTCGCCCCATCCTACGAGCAGTACTTC. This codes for CASWLAPSYEQYF.

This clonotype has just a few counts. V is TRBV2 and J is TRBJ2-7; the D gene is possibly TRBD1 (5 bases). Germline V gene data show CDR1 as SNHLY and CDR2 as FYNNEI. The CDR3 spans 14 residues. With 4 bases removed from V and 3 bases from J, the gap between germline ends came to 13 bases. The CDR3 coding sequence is TGTGCCAGCAGTGTTGATCAGGGTCTCTACGAGCAGTACTTC. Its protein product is CASSVDQGLYEQYF.

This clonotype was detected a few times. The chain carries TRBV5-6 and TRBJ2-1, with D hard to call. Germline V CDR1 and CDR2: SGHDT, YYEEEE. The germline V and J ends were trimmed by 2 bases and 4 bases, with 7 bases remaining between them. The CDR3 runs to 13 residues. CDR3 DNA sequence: TGTGCCAGCAGCTTATCAGATTACAATGAGCAGTTCTTC. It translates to CASSLSDYNEQFF.

This chain's CDR3 is CASIWREGGTGELFF. The CDR3 DNA sequence: TGTGCCAGCATTTGGAGGGAGGGCGGCACCGGGGAGCTGTTTTTT. The gene calls are TRBV6-5 and TRBJ2-2, with 7 positions matching TRBD2. CDR1 is MNHEY and CDR2 is SVGAGI in the germline V gene. The CDR3 extends over 15 amino acids. The V gene end was trimmed by 7 bases and the J gene end by 4 bases; junction bases not matched to a gene: 9.

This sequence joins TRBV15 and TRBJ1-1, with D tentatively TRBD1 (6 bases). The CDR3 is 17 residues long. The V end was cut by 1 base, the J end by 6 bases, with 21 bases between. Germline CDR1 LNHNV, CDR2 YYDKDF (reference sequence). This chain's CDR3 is CATSRGKGRGLSAEAFF. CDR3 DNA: TGTGCCACCAGCAGAGGAAAGGGCAGGGGACTATCCGCTGAAGCTTTCTTT.

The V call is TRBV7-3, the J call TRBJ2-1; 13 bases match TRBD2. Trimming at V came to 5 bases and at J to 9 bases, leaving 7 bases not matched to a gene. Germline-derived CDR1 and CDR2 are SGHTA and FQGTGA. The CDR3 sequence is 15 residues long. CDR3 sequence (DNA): TGTGCCAGCAGCCATGGACTAGCGGGAGCTAGTGAGCAGTTCTTC. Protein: CASSHGLAGASEQFF.

The CDR3 reads CASSSGGASYNEQFF. CDR3 DNA: TGTGCCAGCAGCAGCGGGGGGGCCTCGTACAATGAGCAGTTCTTC. This chain joins TRBV7-6 and TRBJ2-1; 10 bases are a match to TRBD2. Trimming cost V 5 bases and J 4 bases; bases outside gene matches: 5. This CDR3 has 15 amino acids. Germline V lookup: CDR1 SGHVS, CDR2 FNYEAQ.

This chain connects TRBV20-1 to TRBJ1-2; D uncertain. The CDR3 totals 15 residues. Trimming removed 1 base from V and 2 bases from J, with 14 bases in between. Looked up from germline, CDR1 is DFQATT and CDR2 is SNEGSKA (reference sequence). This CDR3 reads CSARATTELNYGYTF. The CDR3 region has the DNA TGCAGTGCTAGAGCGACGACGGAATTAAACTATGGCTACACCTTC.

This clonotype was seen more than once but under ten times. The CDR3 here is CSAALRDREAFF. The DNA for the CDR3 is TGCAGCGCTGCTCTAAGGGACCGTGAAGCTTTCTTT. The rearrangement links TRBV29-1 to TRBJ1-1, with D maybe TRBD1 (5 bases). Germline CDR1 reads SQVTM; CDR2 reads ANQGSEA. The CDR3 covers 12 residues. Trimming stripped 7 bases from V and 7 bases from J, with 16 bases between.

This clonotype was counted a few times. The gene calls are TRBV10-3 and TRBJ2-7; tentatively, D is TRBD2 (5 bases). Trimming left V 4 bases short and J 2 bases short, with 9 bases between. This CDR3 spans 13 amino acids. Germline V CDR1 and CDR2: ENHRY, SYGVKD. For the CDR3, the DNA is TGTGCCATCAGTGGGACTGTCACCTACGAGCAGTACTTC. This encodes CAISGTVTYEQYF.

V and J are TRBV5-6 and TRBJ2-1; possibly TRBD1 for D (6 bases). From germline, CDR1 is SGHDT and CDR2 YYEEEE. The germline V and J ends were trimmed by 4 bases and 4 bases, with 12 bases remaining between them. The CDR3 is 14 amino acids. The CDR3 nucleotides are TGTGCCAGCAGCCCGACAGGCCGATACAATGAGCAGTTCTTC. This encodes CASSPTGRYNEQFF. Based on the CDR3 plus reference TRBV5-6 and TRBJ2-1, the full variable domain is DAGVTQSPTHLIKTRGQQVTLRCSPKSGHDTVSWYQQALGQGPQFIFQYYEEEERQRGNFPDRFSGHQFPNYSSELNVNALLLGDSALYLCASSPTGRYNEQFFGPGTRLTVL.

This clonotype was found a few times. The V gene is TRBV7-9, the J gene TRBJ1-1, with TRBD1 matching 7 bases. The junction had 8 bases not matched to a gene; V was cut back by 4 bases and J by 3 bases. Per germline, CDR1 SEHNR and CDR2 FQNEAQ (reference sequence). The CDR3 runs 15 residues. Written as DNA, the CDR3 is TGTGCCAGCAGCTCCGACGGGACAGAGGACACTGAAGCTTTCTTT. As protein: CASSSDGTEDTEAFF.

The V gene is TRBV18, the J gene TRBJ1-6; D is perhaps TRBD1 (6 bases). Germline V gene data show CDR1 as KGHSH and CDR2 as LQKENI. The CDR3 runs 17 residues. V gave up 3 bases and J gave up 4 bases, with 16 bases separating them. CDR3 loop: CASSPDRGGSYNSPLHF. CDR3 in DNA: TGTGCCAGCTCACCCGACCGGGGGGGCTCATATAATTCACCCCTCCACTTT.

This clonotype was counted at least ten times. Here the CDR3 reads CASSQDSETPRGQFF. In DNA, the CDR3 is TGTGCCAGCAGCCAAGATTCGGAGACACCGAGGGGGCAGTTCTTC. The V and J genes are TRBV4-2 and TRBJ2-1; possibly TRBD1 or TRBD2 for D (5 bases each). Trimming pared 0 bases from V and 12 bases from J, leaving 18 bases between. Germline V gives CDR1 LGHNA, CDR2 YNFKEQ. The CDR3 sequence is 15 residues long.

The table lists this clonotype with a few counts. In DNA, the CDR3 is TGTGCCATCAGGCCGGGACAGGGTGTGGAGACCCAGTACTTC. It codes for CAIRPGQGVETQYF. V is TRBV10-3 and J is TRBJ2-5, with 9 bases that match TRBD1. CDR3 length: 14 amino acids. Germline trimming cut 6 bases from V and 5 bases from J; bases unmatched to any gene: 7. CDR1 is ENHRY, CDR2 SYGVKD, per germline.

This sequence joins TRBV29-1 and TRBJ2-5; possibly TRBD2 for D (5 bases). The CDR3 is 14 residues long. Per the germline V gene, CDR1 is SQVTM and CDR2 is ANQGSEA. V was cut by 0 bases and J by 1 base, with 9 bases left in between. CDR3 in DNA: TGCAGCGTTGAAGATCGGACTTCCCAAGAGACCCAGTACTTC. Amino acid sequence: CSVEDRTSQETQYF.

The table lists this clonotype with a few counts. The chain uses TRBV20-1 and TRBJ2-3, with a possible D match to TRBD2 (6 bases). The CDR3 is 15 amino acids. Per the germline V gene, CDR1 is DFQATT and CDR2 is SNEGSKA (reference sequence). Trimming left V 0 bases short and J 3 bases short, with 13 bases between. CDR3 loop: CSARDITSPTDTQYF. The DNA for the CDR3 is TGCAGTGCTAGAGATATAACTAGCCCGACAGATACGCAGTATTTT.

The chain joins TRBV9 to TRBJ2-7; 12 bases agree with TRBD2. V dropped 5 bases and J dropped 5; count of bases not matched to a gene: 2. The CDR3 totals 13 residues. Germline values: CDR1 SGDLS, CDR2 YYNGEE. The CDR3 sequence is CASSRTSGNEQYF. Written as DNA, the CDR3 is TGTGCCAGCAGTCGGACTAGCGGGAACGAGCAGTACTTC.

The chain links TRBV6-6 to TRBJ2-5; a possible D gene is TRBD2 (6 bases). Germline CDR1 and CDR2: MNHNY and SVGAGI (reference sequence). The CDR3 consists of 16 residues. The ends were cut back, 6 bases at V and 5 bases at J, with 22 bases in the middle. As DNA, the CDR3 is TGTGCCAGCAGCCCCCGGGGTTTTGCGGGGAAGGAGACCCAGTACTTC. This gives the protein CASSPRGFAGKETQYF.

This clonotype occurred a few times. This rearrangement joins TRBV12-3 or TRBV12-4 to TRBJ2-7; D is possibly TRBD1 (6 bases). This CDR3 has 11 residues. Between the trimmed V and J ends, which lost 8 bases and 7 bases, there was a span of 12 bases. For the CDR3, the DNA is TGTGCCAGCGGCCTCAGGGGAGAGCAGTACTTC. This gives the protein CASGLRGEQYF.

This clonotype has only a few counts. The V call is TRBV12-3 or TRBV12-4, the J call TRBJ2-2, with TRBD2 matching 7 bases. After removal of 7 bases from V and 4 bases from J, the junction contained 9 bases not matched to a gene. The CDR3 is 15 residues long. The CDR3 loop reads CASNPWEGSTGELFF. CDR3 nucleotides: TGTGCCAGCAACCCTTGGGAGGGATCCACCGGGGAGCTGTTTTTT.

The chain's CDR3 is CASSLGLAGSDTQYF. The CDR3 nucleotides are TGCGCCAGCAGCTTGGGACTAGCGGGTTCAGATACGCAGTATTTT. The V call is TRBV5-1, the J call TRBJ2-3; 10 bases align to TRBD2. J lost 4 bases, V lost 0 bases, and 2 bases had no gene match. The V gene's germline CDR1 is SGHRS and CDR2 YFSETQ. The CDR3 spans 15 residues.

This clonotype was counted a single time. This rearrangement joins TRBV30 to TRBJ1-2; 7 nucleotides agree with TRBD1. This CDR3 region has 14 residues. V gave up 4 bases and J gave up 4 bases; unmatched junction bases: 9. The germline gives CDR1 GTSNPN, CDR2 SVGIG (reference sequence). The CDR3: CAWTSGTAAYGYTF. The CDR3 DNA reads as TGTGCCTGGACATCCGGGACAGCGGCCTATGGCTACACCTTC.